This TCR beta chain emerged from a study of neurological immune-mediated disorders. Sorted libraries were made with some 1 million CD4+ or CD8+ T cells. V trimming: 6 bases; J trimming: 3 bases; junction bases outside the gene matches: 9. The germline V gene has CDR1 DFQATT and CDR2 SNEGSKA (reference sequence). CDR3 length: 15 amino acids. This clonotype was seen repeatedly, ten times or more. Its antigen is still unknown. The authors produced cDNA by 5'RACE using 10-nucleotide random UMIs. TCRdb passed the 5' RACE reads through MiXCR, listing each CDR3 protein once. The sample has about 39,000 distinct CDR3 sequences, 6% to 7.5% seen once; the top ten hold around 5%. Study observations and caveats: Whereas HTLV-1-associated myelopathy showed the most TCR clonal expansion, multiple sclerosis showed the least, with levels below those of healthy controls.

Source material: CD4+ T cells from blood. The clonotype was recovered from a man in his forties or fifties in good health. The chain has TRBV20-1 and TRBJ2-1; 9 bases line up with TRBD2. Here the CDR3 reads CSAQLLAGSYNEQFF. DNA for the CDR3: TGCAGTGCCCAACTACTAGCGGGTAGCTACAATGAGCAGTTCTTC.